This passage covers 24 T cell receptor beta chains from one sample sequenced in a study of cytomegalovirus exposure and HLA in healthy donors. Amplification used 60 Vbeta primers and 13 Jbeta primers. Clones were read by immunoSEQ multiplex PCR, and TCRdb kept only the in-frame ones, dropping some. The sample holds 65,000 to 90,000 clones, roughly four fifths seen once. The specimen was PBMCs. The receptors derive from a man younger than 35 in good health and CMV-seronegative.

This chain joins TRBV6-1 and TRBJ2-5, with 12 positions matching TRBD2. The CDR3 has 15 residues. V lost 2 bases to trimming and J lost 4 bases; unmatched junction nucleotides: 2. Germline values: CDR1 MNHNS, CDR2 SASEGT. In DNA form, the CDR3 reads TGTGCCAGCAGTGAACTAGCGGGGGGGCCAGAGACCCAGTACTTC. As protein: CASSELAGGPETQYF.

This chain joins TRBV4-3 and TRBJ2-6; D is ambiguous. The ends were cut back, 1 base at V and 0 bases at J, with 10 bases in the middle. The germline CDR1 and CDR2 sequences are LGHNA and YSLEER. The length of the CDR3 is 17 residues. The CDR3 DNA is TGCGCCAGCAGCCAAGGGCAGTCCTTCTCTGGGGCCAACGTCCTGACTTTC. This codes for CASSQGQSFSGANVLTF.

The rearrangement joins TRBV9 to TRBJ2-1, with D perhaps TRBD1 (5 bases). Germline V gene data show CDR1 as SGDLS and CDR2 as YYNGEE. This CDR3 spans 15 amino acids. The V gene lost 2 bases and the J gene lost 6 bases, with 15 bases spanning the gap. The CDR3 DNA is TGTGCCAGCAGCGTCGTTGACCAAAGGGGCAATGAGCAGTTCTTC. Its translation: CASSVVDQRGNEQFF.

The chain has TRBV5-6 and TRBJ1-6, with 9 bases that match TRBD1. The CDR3 is 16 residues long. The germline V gene encodes CDR1 SGHDT and CDR2 YYEEEE. Unmatched junction bases numbered 6, after V lost 2 bases and J lost 6 bases. The CDR3 here is CASSFLDRGSNSPLHF. In DNA, the CDR3 is TGTGCCAGCAGCTTTCTGGACAGGGGTAGTAATTCACCCCTCCACTTT. The full variable domain, with the rest looked up from reference TRBV5-6 and TRBJ1-6, is DAGVTQSPTHLIKTRGQQVTLRCSPKSGHDTVSWYQQALGQGPQFIFQYYEEEERQRGNFPDRFSGHQFPNYSSELNVNALLLGDSALYLCASSFLDRGSNSPLHFGNGTRLTVT.

V is TRBV4-3 and J is TRBJ2-7; 8 bases line up with TRBD1. Germline CDR1 is LGHNA and CDR2 is YSLEER. Losses at the gene ends were 1 base for V and 7 bases for J; bases not matched to a gene: 6. The length of the CDR3 is 14 residues. The CDR3 spells CASSQGTGRREQYF. CDR3 nucleotide sequence: TGCGCCAGCAGCCAAGGGACAGGGAGGCGAGAGCAGTACTTC.

This clone came up once. The chain couples TRBV7-3 to TRBJ2-3, with TRBD2 identical over 12 bases. The length of the CDR3 is 17 residues. In germline, CDR1 is SGHTA, CDR2 FQGTGA. With V trimmed by 5 bases and J by 2 bases, 8 bases remained unmatched. CDR3 loop: CASSAYLAGGPTDTQYF. CDR3 sequence (DNA): TGTGCCAGCAGCGCCTATCTAGCGGGGGGGCCCACAGATACGCAGTATTTT.

V gene TRBV2 combines with J gene TRBJ1-2, with a tentative D call TRBD1 (6 bases). V was trimmed by 6 bases and J by 12 bases, leaving 11 bases between them. Germline loops: CDR1 SNHLY, CDR2 FYNNEI. The CDR3 totals 10 residues. The CDR3 sequence is CASRTDSHTF. The CDR3 DNA sequence: TGTGCCAGCAGGACGGACAGCCACACCTTC. The full variable domain, in which reference TRBV2 and TRBJ1-2 provide the parts outside the CDR3, is EPEVTQTPSHQVTQMGQEVILRCVPISNHLYFYWYRQILGQKVEFLVSFYNNEISEKSEIFDDQFSVERPDGSNFTLKIRSTKLEDSAMYFCASRTDSHTFGSGTRLTVV.

The DNA of the CDR3 is TGTGCCATCAGTGAGTCCAATCTCCCTACTGGGGCCAACGTCCTGACTTTC. As protein: CAISESNLPTGANVLTF. The chain carries TRBV10-3 and TRBJ2-6; no reliable D call. The V end lost 0 bases, the J end lost 2 bases, and 11 bases lay between the germline ends. The CDR3 is 17 residues long. Germline V CDR1 and CDR2: ENHRY, SYGVKD.

This clone was counted a single time. The chain combines TRBV28 with TRBJ2-7; D possibly corresponds to TRBD2 (6 bases). This CDR3 is 21 amino acids long. The germline CDR1 and CDR2 sequences are MDHEN and SYDVKM. Trimming pared 3 bases from V and 3 bases from J, leaving 33 bases between. In nucleotides, the CDR3 is TGTGCCAGCAGTTTCATCTATGGGAAAACCGGGACTGCTGTTTTGGACTACGAGCAGTACTTC. It specifies CASSFIYGKTGTAVLDYEQYF.

The chain couples TRBV5-6 to TRBJ2-6, with unresolved D. Germline assignment: CDR1 SGHDT and CDR2 YYEEEE. V lost 1 base, J lost 0 bases, and 8 bases lay in between. This CDR3 has 16 amino acids. In DNA, the CDR3 is TGTGCCAGCAGCTTGAGAGTAAGCTCTGGGGCCAACGTCCTGACTTTC. Its protein product is CASSLRVSSGANVLTF. The whole variable domain, remainder taken from reference TRBV5-6 and TRBJ2-6, is DAGVTQSPTHLIKTRGQQVTLRCSPKSGHDTVSWYQQALGQGPQFIFQYYEEEERQRGNFPDRFSGHQFPNYSSELNVNALLLGDSALYLCASSLRVSSGANVLTFGAGSRLTVL.

The gene calls are TRBV7-9 and TRBJ2-3, with TRBD2 as a possible D gene (6 bases). The length of the CDR3 is 16 residues. Germline CDR1 reads SEHNR; CDR2 reads FQNEAQ (reference sequence). V lost 5 bases to trimming and J lost 4 bases, with 19 bases between them. CDR3 loop: CASSLGGVRGADTQYF. As DNA, the CDR3 is TGTGCCAGCAGCCTGGGCGGGGTTCGCGGCGCAGATACGCAGTATTTT.

This chain connects TRBV4-3 to TRBJ2-2; TRBD2 agrees at 12 bases. The CDR3 spans 17 residues. CDR1 is LGHNA, CDR2 YSLEER, per germline. V lost 1 base, J lost 7 bases, and 7 bases stayed unmatched. DNA of the CDR3: TGCGCCAGCAGCCAAGCCCTAGCGGGAGGGCCGGACGGGGAGCTGTTTTTT. It encodes CASSQALAGGPDGELFF.

V gene TRBV7-3 combines with J gene TRBJ2-7; a possible D gene is TRBD1 (6 bases). The CDR3 totals 15 residues. V was pared by 1 base and J by 0 bases, with 10 bases between. Germline CDR1 and CDR2: SGHTA and FQGTGA. This CDR3 reads CASSLMGQNSYEQYF. Here the CDR3 DNA reads TGTGCCAGCAGCTTAATGGGACAAAACTCCTACGAGCAGTACTTC.

The rearrangement links TRBV6-6 to TRBJ1-2; no reliable D call. V was clipped by 2 bases and J by 8 bases, with 12 bases between them. CDR1 and CDR2 (germline): MNHNY, SVGAGI (reference sequence). This CDR3 spans 13 amino acids. CDR3 amino acids: CASSYGLQVGYTF. DNA for the CDR3: TGTGCCAGCAGTTACGGGTTGCAGGTGGGCTACACCTTC.

The chain links TRBV5-6 to TRBJ2-3; D may be TRBD2 (5 bases). The germline V and J ends were trimmed by 0 bases and 12 bases, with 20 bases remaining between them. Germline CDR1 reads SGHDT; CDR2 reads YYEEEE. This CDR3 comprises 15 residues. CDR3 DNA sequence: TGTGCCAGCAGCTTGGAGCGGACCTACAGAAGTGAACAGTATTTT. Translation: CASSLERTYRSEQYF.

This chain links TRBV7-9 with TRBJ2-2; 9 nucleotides match TRBD2. This CDR3 comprises 16 residues. V was clipped by 1 base and J by 6 bases; unmatched bases: 6. Germline V gives CDR1 SEHNR, CDR2 FQNEAQ (reference sequence). The CDR3 DNA is TGTGCCAGCAGCTTAGTCGCGGGAGGGGTCCCCGGGGAGCTGTTTTTT. Residues: CASSLVAGGVPGELFF.

The rearrangement joins TRBV21-1 to TRBJ2-7; the DNA was not used to check the table's D call, TRBD1. TRBV21-1 is deemed a pseudogene. The CDR3 extends over 16 amino acids. CDR3 region: CARDPGTGKAGYEQYF. In DNA, the CDR3 is TGTGCCAGGGACCCCGGGACAGGGAAAGCGGGCTACGAGCAGTACTTC.

The CDR3 protein is CASSFFRTPSPSRTDIYNEQFF. The CDR3 DNA reads as TGTGCCAGCAGTTTTTTTCGCACCCCGAGCCCGTCGCGCACAGACATTTACAATGAGCAGTTCTTC. The rearrangement joins TRBV27 to TRBJ2-1, with unresolved D. Germline-derived CDR1 and CDR2 are MNHEY and SMNVEV (reference sequence). V lost 3 bases and J lost 4, with 34 bases in between. The length of the CDR3 is 22 residues.

The J gene is TRBJ1-2, the V gene TRBV6-6; 8 bases map to TRBD1. The length of the CDR3 is 13 residues. Germline V gene data show CDR1 as MNHNY and CDR2 as SVGAGI (reference sequence). The V and J ends lost 6 bases and 4 bases, in that order; junction bases with no gene match: 4. As DNA, the CDR3 is TGTGCCAGCAGCCAGGGGGCAGGCTATGGCTACACCTTC. It yields the protein CASSQGAGYGYTF.

A note on this clone: A read error may account for a junction end that differs from germline. This chain connects TRBV4-2 to TRBJ2-2, with 11 bases aligning to TRBD2. The CDR3 contains 17 residues. Germline CDR1 is LGHNA and CDR2 is YNFKEQ. The DNA for the CDR3 is TGTGTCAGCAGCCAAGTCTTCCTAGCGGGAGGAACCGGGGAGCTGTTTTTT. Protein: CVSSQVFLAGGTGELFF.

The chain employs TRBV4-2 and TRBJ1-5; D remains unclear. The CDR3 is 19 amino acids. The germline V gene has CDR1 LGHNA and CDR2 YNFKEQ. V dropped 3 bases and J dropped 2 bases, with 23 bases sitting between them. The CDR3 spells CASSQSSSGAGSGNQPQHF. Written as DNA, the CDR3 is TGTGCCAGCAGCCAGTCGAGTTCTGGAGCGGGCTCAGGCAATCAGCCCCAGCATTTT.

V and J are TRBV4-1 and TRBJ1-3, with D unresolved. The CDR3 spans 15 residues. The germline V gene has CDR1 MGHRA and CDR2 YSYEKL. Trimming took 1 base from V and 0 from J, leaving 7 bases between them. CDR3 loop: CASSQVFSSGNTIYF. Here the CDR3 DNA reads TGCGCCAGCAGCCAAGTTTTCAGCTCTGGAAACACCATATATTTT.

The CDR3 sequence is CASSGSTSYEQYF. The CDR3 DNA reads as TGTGCCAGCAGCGGTTCTACTAGCTACGAGCAGTACTTC. The V and J genes are TRBV9 and TRBJ2-7; D is perhaps TRBD2 (5 bases). The V and J ends lost 3 bases and 3 bases respectively, with 10 bases between them. There are 13 residues in the CDR3. Germline V lookup: CDR1 SGDLS, CDR2 YYNGEE.

The chain couples TRBV4-2 to TRBJ1-3; TRBD1 is a possible D gene (5 bases). V lost 0 bases to trimming and J lost 0 bases, with 9 bases between them. CDR1 and CDR2 from the germline V gene are LGHNA and YNFKEQ. The CDR3 spans 16 residues. In DNA, the CDR3 is TGTGCCAGCAGCCAAGATGACAGCCACTCTGGAAACACCATATATTTT. Encoded protein: CASSQDDSHSGNTIYF.